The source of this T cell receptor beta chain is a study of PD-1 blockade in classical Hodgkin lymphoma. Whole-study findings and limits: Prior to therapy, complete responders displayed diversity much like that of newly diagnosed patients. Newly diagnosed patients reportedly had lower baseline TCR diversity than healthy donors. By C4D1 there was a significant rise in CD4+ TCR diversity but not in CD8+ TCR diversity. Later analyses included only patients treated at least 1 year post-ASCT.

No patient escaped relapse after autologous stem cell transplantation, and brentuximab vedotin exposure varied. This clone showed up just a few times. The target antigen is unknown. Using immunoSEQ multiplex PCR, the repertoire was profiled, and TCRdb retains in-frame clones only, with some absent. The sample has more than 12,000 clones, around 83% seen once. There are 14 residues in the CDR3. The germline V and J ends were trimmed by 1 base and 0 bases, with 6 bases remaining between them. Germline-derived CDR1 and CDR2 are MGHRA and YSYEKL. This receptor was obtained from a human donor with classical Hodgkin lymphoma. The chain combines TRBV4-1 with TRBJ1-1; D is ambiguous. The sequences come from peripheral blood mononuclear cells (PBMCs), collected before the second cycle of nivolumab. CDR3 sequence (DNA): TGCGCCAGCAGCCAAGGGACGGTGAACACTGAAGCTTTCTTT. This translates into CASSQGTVNTEAFF.